The next 8 T cell receptor beta chains were all read from a single sample in a study of T cell repertoires in cytomegalovirus infection. MiXCR was run by TCRdb on the reads, yielding one entry per CDR3 protein. The table has 490,000 or so distinct CDR3 sequences, 11% seen once. Sequenced sample: PBMCs. These receptors were taken from a human donor in good health (CMV status not recorded). Some clones in this sample may be carry-over from other donors' samples.

This clonotype has a count of ten or more. CDR3 sequence: CASRLGQGGWYEQYF. CDR3 coding DNA: TGTGCCAGCAGGCTAGGACAAGGGGGCTGGTACGAGCAGTACTTC. This chain uses TRBV27 with TRBJ2-7, with 7 bases fitting TRBD1. Losses at the gene ends were 6 bases for V and 4 bases for J; bases not matched to a gene: 12. CDR1 MNHEY and CDR2 SMNVEV come from the germline V gene (reference sequence). The CDR3 extends over 15 amino acids.

This chain connects TRBV19 to TRBJ1-5, with D perhaps TRBD1 (5 bases). Germline assignment: CDR1 LNHDA and CDR2 SQIVND (reference sequence). V was cut by 3 bases and J by 0 bases, with 9 bases left in between. This CDR3 region has 15 residues. As DNA, the CDR3 is TGTGCCAGTAGTATCGGGGCCTATAGCAATCAGCCCCAGCATTTT. Translation gives CASSIGAYSNQPQHF. The variable domain in full, completed from reference TRBV19 and TRBJ1-5, reads DGGITQSPKYLFRKEGQNVTLSCEQNLNHDAMYWYRQDPGQGLRLIYYSQIVNDFQKGDIAEGYSVSREKKESFPLTVTSAQKNPTAFYLCASSIGAYSNQPQHFGDGTRLSIL.

This clonotype occurred many times. Here the CDR3 reads CASSPLFPKEQYF. The DNA for the CDR3 is TGTGCCAGCAGTCCCCTATTTCCCAAAGAGCAGTACTTC. The V call is TRBV27, the J call TRBJ2-7; D gene unclear. The CDR3 spans 13 residues. Germline lookup yields CDR1 MNHEY and CDR2 SMNVEV (reference sequence). V was clipped by 5 bases and J by 7 bases, with 15 bases between them.

This clonotype was counted a few times. The genes are TRBV20-1 and TRBJ2-2; TRBD1 agrees at 12 bases. The CDR3 covers 15 residues. J lost 6 bases, V lost 8 bases, and 10 bases had no gene match. Germline V CDR1 and CDR2: DFQATT, SNEGSKA (reference sequence). CDR3 nucleotides: TGCAGTTCCCCGGTGGGACAGGGGGCAGCCGGGGAGCTGTTTTTT. Amino acids: CSSPVGQGAAGELFF.

This chain joins TRBV12-3 or TRBV12-4 and TRBJ2-2, with 9 bases fitting TRBD1. Unmatched junction bases numbered 8, after V lost 5 bases and J lost 4 bases. The CDR3 is 16 residues long. CDR3 DNA sequence: TGTGCCAGCAGTCCTCGGACAGGGGCGGTCACCGGGGAGCTGTTTTTT. Amino acids: CASSPRTGAVTGELFF.

This chain joins TRBV6-2 or TRBV6-3 and TRBJ2-5; 9 bases align to TRBD2. Germline values: CDR1 MNHEY, CDR2 SVGEGT. The V gene end was trimmed by 1 base and the J gene end by 2 bases; junction bases not matched to a gene: 14. The CDR3 is 19 amino acids. CDR3 protein: CASSYLAGGPLGTQETQYF. CDR3 coding DNA: TGTGCCAGCAGTTACTTGGCGGGAGGGCCTTTAGGAACTCAAGAGACCCAGTACTTC.

This clonotype was observed at least ten times. The J gene is TRBJ2-5, the V gene TRBV11-1; TRBD2 might be the D (6 bases). Germline assignment: CDR1 SGHAT and CDR2 FQDESV (reference sequence). The CDR3 consists of 14 residues. Trimming removed 8 bases from V and 4 bases from J, with 17 bases in between. The chain's CDR3 is CASSRGRGGETQYF. In nucleotides, the CDR3 is TGTGCCAGCTCAAGAGGGCGGGGAGGAGAGACCCAGTACTTC.

This clonotype has at least ten counts. This sequence joins TRBV7-2 and TRBJ2-2; TRBD2 is a possible D gene (5 bases). Trimming stripped 1 base from V and 5 bases from J, with 14 bases between. The CDR3 loop spans 16 amino acids. Per germline, CDR1 SGHTA and CDR2 FQGNSA. Here the CDR3 reads CASSLGLQPGTGELFF. The CDR3 nucleotides read TGTGCCAGCAGCTTAGGGCTCCAACCGGGGACCGGGGAGCTGTTTTTT.